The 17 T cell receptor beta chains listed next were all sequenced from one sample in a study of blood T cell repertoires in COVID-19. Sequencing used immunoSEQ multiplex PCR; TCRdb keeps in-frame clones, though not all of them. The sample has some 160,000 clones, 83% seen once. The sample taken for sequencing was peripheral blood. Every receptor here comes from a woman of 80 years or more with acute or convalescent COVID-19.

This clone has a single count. The CDR3 spells CASSLGQGATNEKLFF. CDR3 DNA: TGCGCCAGCAGCCTGGGACAGGGGGCAACTAATGAAAAACTGTTTTTT. V gene TRBV5-1 combines with J gene TRBJ1-4; 11 bases are a match to TRBD1. The germline V gene encodes CDR1 SGHRS and CDR2 YFSETQ. The V gene end was trimmed by 4 bases and the J gene end by 0 bases; junction bases not matched to a gene: 2. The CDR3 length is 16 residues.

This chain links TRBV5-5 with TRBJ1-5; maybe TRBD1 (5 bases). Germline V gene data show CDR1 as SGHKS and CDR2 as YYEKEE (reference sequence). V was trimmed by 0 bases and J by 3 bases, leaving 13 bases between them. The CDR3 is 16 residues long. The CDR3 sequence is CASSLEWAGSNQPQHF. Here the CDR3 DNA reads TGTGCCAGCAGCTTGGAGTGGGCAGGGTCCAATCAGCCCCAGCATTTT.

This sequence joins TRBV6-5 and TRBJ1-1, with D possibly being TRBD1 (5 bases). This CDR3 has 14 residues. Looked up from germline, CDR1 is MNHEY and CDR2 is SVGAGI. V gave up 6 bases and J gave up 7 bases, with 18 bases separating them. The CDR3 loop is CASSPTGEGFEAFF. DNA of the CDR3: TGTGCCAGCAGCCCGACGGGGGAAGGCTTTGAAGCTTTCTTT.

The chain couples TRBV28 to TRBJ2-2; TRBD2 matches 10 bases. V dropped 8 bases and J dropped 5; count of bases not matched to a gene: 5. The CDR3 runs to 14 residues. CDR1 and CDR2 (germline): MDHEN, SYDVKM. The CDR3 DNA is TGTGCCAGCCGGACTAGCGGAGTTACCGGGGAGCTGTTTTTT. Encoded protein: CASRTSGVTGELFF.

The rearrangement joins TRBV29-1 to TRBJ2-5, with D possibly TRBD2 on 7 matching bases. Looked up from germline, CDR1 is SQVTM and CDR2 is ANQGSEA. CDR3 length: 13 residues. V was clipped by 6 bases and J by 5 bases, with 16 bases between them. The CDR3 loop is CSVDPGGGETQYF. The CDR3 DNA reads TGCAGCGTGGACCCGGGGGGCGGGGAGACCCAGTACTTC.

The CDR3 region is CASSVALRERSYEQYF. For the CDR3, the DNA is TGTGCCAGCAGCGTAGCACTTCGGGAGCGATCCTACGAGCAGTACTTC. The chain links TRBV9 to TRBJ2-7; weak D call: TRBD2 (6 bases). The CDR3 length is 16 residues. Germline V gene data show CDR1 as SGDLS and CDR2 as YYNGEE. V lost 0 bases and J 1 base, leaving 14 bases between the germline ends.

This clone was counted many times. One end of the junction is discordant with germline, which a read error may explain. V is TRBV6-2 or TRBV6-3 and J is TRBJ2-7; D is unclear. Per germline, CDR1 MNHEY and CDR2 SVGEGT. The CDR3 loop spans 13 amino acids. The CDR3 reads CASSYTVSSEQYF. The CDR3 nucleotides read TGTGCCAGCAGTTACACAGTCTCCTCCGAGCAGTACTTC.

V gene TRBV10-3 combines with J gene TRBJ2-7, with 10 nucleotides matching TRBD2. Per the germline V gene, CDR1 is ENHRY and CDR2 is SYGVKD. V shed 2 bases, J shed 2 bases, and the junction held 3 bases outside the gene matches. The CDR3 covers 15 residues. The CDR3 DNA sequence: TGTGCCATCAGTGAGGCTAGCGGGAGCCCCTACGAGCAGTACTTC. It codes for CAISEASGSPYEQYF.

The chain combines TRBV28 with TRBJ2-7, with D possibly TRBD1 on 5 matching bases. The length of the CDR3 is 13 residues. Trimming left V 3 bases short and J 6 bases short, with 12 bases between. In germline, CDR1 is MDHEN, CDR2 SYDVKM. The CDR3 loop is CASSFSQGGEQYF. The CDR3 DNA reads TGTGCCAGCAGTTTCTCCCAGGGCGGCGAGCAGTACTTC.

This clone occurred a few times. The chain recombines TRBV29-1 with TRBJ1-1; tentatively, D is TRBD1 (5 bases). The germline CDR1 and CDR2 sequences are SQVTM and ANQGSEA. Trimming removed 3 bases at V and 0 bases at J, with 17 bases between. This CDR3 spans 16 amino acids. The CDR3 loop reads CSVDFLGGSVNTEAFF. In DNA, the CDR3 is TGCAGCGTTGATTTTCTTGGGGGGTCGGTGAACACTGAAGCTTTCTTT.

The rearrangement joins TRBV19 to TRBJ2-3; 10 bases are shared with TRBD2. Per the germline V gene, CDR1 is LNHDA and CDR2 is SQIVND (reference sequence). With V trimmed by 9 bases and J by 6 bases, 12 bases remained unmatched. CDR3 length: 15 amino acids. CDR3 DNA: TGTGCCAGCAGTCCAGCGGGAGGGCCTGGGGATACGCAGTATTTT. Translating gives CASSPAGGPGDTQYF.

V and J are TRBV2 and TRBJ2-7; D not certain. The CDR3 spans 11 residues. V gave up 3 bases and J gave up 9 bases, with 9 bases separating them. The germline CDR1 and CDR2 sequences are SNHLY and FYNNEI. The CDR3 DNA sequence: TGTGCCAGCAGTGAGGGCGCCGGGCAGTACTTC. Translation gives CASSEGAGQYF.

CDR3 amino acids: CASSLGRRNTGELFF. CDR3 nucleotide sequence: TGTGCCAGCAGCTTAGGCAGGCGGAACACCGGGGAGCTGTTTTTT. The chain has TRBV7-2 and TRBJ2-2; unclear D gene. CDR1 and CDR2 (germline): SGHTA, FQGNSA. CDR3 size: 15 residues. V lost 1 base, J lost 1 base, and 7 bases lay in between. The whole variable domain, filled in from reference TRBV7-2 and TRBJ2-2, reads GAGVSQSPSNKVTEKGKDVELRCDPISGHTALYWYRQSLGQGLEFLIYFQGNSAPDKSGLPSDRFSAERTGGSVSTLTIQRTQQEDSAVYLCASSLGRRNTGELFFGEGSRLTVL.

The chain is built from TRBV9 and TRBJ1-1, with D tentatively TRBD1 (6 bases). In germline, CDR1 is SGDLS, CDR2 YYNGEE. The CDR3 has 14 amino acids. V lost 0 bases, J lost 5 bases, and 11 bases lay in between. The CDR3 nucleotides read TGTGCCAGCAGCGTAGGTAACAGGGCTACTGAAGCTTTCTTT. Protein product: CASSVGNRATEAFF.

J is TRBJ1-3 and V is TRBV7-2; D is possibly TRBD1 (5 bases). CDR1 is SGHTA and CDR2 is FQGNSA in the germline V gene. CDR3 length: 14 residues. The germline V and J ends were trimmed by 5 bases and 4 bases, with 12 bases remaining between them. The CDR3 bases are TGTGCCAGCAGCCTCTCAGGGCGGGGAAACACCATATATTTT. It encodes CASSLSGRGNTIYF.

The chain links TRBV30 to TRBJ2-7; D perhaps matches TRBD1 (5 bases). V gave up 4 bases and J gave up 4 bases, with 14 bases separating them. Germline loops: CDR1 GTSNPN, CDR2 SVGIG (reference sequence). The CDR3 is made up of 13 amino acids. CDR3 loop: CAWNGVGVYEQYF. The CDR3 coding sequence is TGTGCCTGGAACGGCGTAGGGGTGTACGAGCAGTACTTC. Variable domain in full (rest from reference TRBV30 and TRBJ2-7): SQTIHQWPATLVQPVGSPLSLECTVEGTSNPNLYWYRQAAGRGLQLLFYSVGIGQISSEVPQNLSASRPQDRQFILSSKKLLLSDSGFYLCAWNGVGVYEQYFGPGTRLTVT.

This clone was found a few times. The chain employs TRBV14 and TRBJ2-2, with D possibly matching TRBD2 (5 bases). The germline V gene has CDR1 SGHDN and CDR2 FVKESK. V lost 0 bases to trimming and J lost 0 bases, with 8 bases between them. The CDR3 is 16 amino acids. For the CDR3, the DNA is TGTGCCAGCAGCCAAGATTCAGCGGCGAACACCGGGGAGCTGTTTTTT. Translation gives CASSQDSAANTGELFF.